This TCR beta chain was retrieved from a study of T cell responses to AZD1222 COVID-19 vaccine. Study details: Pooled in the analysis were second doses at about 4 or about 12 weeks. General study results and limits: Mostly white British, mostly female donors; authors suggested clonal diversity may be underestimated. A rise in Spike-specific TCR breadth and depth followed two AZD1222 doses. Across the whole spike, CD4 TCRs peaked at regions 160-218 and 743-854.

Germline values: CDR1 LGHDT, CDR2 YNNKEL (reference sequence). This CDR3 contains 13 residues. After removal of 6 bases from V and 2 bases from J, the junction contained 4 bases not matched to a gene. Sequencing was performed with immunoSEQ multiplex PCR; in TCRdb, only in-frame clones are kept and a portion is missing. The sample consists of 60,000 to 75,000 clones, over 85% of them appearing once. Comments on this clone: What it binds is not known.

The specimen comprised peripheral blood, sampled on day 0 of AZD1222 vaccination. The chain has TRBV3-1 (or the pseudogene TRBV3-2) and TRBJ2-7; TRBD2 matches 7 bases. The sequence derives from an adult in good health. The CDR3 loop is CASSREGPYEQYF. In DNA form, the CDR3 reads TGTGCCAGCAGTAGGGAGGGACCCTACGAGCAGTACTTC.